The rows below give T cell receptor beta chains drawn from one sample of a study of blood T cell repertoires in COVID-19. Produced via immunoSEQ multiplex PCR; TCRdb's table is partial and in-frame only. The table has some 410,000 clones, 88% seen once; the top ten hold around 0.91%. Material: PBMCs or T cells enriched from blood (not recorded which). The receptors were gathered from a woman between 25 and 40 years old with acute COVID-19. The CDR3 runs from the conserved cysteine through the conserved F or W. Fields, in order: D gene, J gene, clone size, V gene, CDR3 protein, CDR3 DNA. D genes are given only for firm matches. Part of the rows lack a size; the others show once, few, many or a class for expanded clones.

d_gene: TRBD1
j_gene: TRBJ1-1
abundance: .
v_gene: TRBV19
CDR3aa: CASREGMGQLNTEAFF
CDR3nt: TGTGCCAGTAGGGAGGGGATGGGACAGTTGAACACTGAAGCTTTCTTT

d_gene: TRBD1
j_gene: TRBJ1-4
abundance: many
v_gene: TRBV5-4
CDR3aa: CASSATGGGDEKLFF
CDR3nt: TGTGCCAGCAGCGCCACAGGGGGTGGGGATGAAAAACTGTTTTTT

d_gene: TRBD1
j_gene: TRBJ1-4
abundance: .
v_gene: TRBV4-3
CDR3aa: CASSQARTGDEKLFF
CDR3nt: TGCGCCAGCAGCCAAGCCCGGACAGGGGATGAAAAACTGTTTTTT

d_gene: TRBD1
j_gene: TRBJ1-3
abundance: .
v_gene: TRBV4-1
CDR3aa: CASSQRTRDSGNTIYF
CDR3nt: TGCGCCAGCAGCCAGAGAACCCGGGACAGCGGAAACACCATATATTTT

d_gene: .
j_gene: TRBJ1-1
abundance: once
v_gene: TRBV18
CDR3aa: CASSPGGGWTEAFF
CDR3nt: TGTGCCAGCTCACCAGGGGGGGGCTGGACTGAAGCTTTCTTT

d_gene: TRBD1
j_gene: TRBJ1-2
abundance: .
v_gene: TRBV2
CDR3aa: CASSSLDRAANYGYTF
CDR3nt: TGTGCCAGCAGCTCACTGGACAGGGCAGCTAACTATGGCTACACCTTC

d_gene: TRBD2
j_gene: TRBJ2-2
abundance: .
v_gene: TRBV3-1/TRBV3-2
CDR3aa: CASSRRPGLDILGELFF
CDR3nt: TGTGCCAGCAGCCGAAGACCGGGACTAGACATATTGGGGGAGCTGTTTTTT

d_gene: TRBD1
j_gene: TRBJ1-2
abundance: .
v_gene: TRBV5-1
CDR3aa: CASSPAGQGASGYTF
CDR3nt: TGCGCCAGCAGCCCGGCGGGACAGGGGGCATCTGGCTACACCTTC

d_gene: .
j_gene: TRBJ2-1
abundance: .
v_gene: TRBV6-6
CDR3aa: CASSPKQGGVSGVNEQFF
CDR3nt: TGTGCCAGCAGTCCCAAGCAGGGAGGCGTATCGGGGGTCAATGAGCAGTTCTTC

d_gene: TRBD1
j_gene: TRBJ1-1
abundance: many
v_gene: TRBV30
CDR3aa: CAWAGQGTEAFF
CDR3nt: TGTGCCTGGGCGGGACAGGGAACTGAAGCTTTCTTT

d_gene: .
j_gene: TRBJ2-1
abundance: .
v_gene: TRBV19
CDR3aa: CASRSRGGRGSSYNEQFF
CDR3nt: TGTGCCAGTAGATCGAGGGGTGGACGGGGGAGCTCCTACAATGAGCAGTTCTTC

d_gene: .
j_gene: TRBJ1-1
abundance: once
v_gene: TRBV19
CDR3aa: CASSIVANTEAFF
CDR3nt: TGTGCCAGTAGTATAGTGGCGAACACTGAAGCTTTCTTT

d_gene: .
j_gene: TRBJ2-3
abundance: .
v_gene: TRBV28
CDR3aa: CASKQGGSTDTQYF
CDR3nt: TGTGCCAGCAAGCAGGGAGGAAGCACAGATACGCAGTATTTT

d_gene: TRBD1
j_gene: TRBJ1-5
abundance: few
v_gene: TRBV24-1
CDR3aa: CATSGKTGVLFQPQHF
CDR3nt: TGTGCCACCAGTGGAAAGACAGGGGTTTTATTTCAGCCCCAGCATTTT

d_gene: .
j_gene: TRBJ2-7
abundance: .
v_gene: TRBV10-1
CDR3aa: CASSRTTPGEQYF
CDR3nt: TGCGCCAGCAGCCGGACTACCCCGGGCGAGCAGTACTTC

d_gene: .
j_gene: TRBJ1-3
abundance: .
v_gene: TRBV4-2
CDR3aa: CASSPEASSGNTIYF
CDR3nt: TGTGCCAGCAGCCCGGAGGCCTCCTCTGGAAACACCATATATTTT

d_gene: TRBD1
j_gene: TRBJ1-2
abundance: .
v_gene: TRBV5-1
CDR3aa: CASSLGGGANYGYTF
CDR3nt: TGCGCCAGCAGCTTGGGAGGGGGCGCTAACTATGGCTACACCTTC

d_gene: TRBD1
j_gene: TRBJ1-5
abundance: .
v_gene: TRBV27
CDR3aa: CASSPGSGQGGNQPQHF
CDR3nt: TGTGCCAGCAGTCCGGGATCAGGACAGGGAGGAAATCAGCCCCAGCATTTT

d_gene: TRBD1
j_gene: TRBJ1-5
abundance: .
v_gene: TRBV2
CDR3aa: CASSRVPGQNQPQHF
CDR3nt: TGTGCCAGCAGCCGCGTCCCGGGACAGAATCAGCCCCAGCATTTT

d_gene: .
j_gene: TRBJ2-1
abundance: .
v_gene: TRBV14
CDR3aa: CASSPGSYNEQFF
CDR3nt: TGTGCCAGCAGTCCGGGTTCCTACAATGAGCAGTTCTTC

d_gene: .
j_gene: TRBJ2-7
abundance: .
v_gene: TRBV23-1
CDR3aa: CASSHPNLLVGDYEQYF
CDR3nt: TGCGCCAGCAGTCACCCCAATCTTCTAGTGGGAGATTACGAGCAGTACTTC

d_gene: .
j_gene: TRBJ1-1
abundance: .
v_gene: TRBV18
CDR3aa: CASSVQGMNTEAFF
CDR3nt: TGTGCCAGCTCAGTACAGGGTATGAACACTGAAGCTTTCTTT

d_gene: .
j_gene: TRBJ1-4
abundance: .
v_gene: TRBV5-1
CDR3aa: CASSLDGSNEKLFF
CDR3nt: TGCGCCAGCAGCTTGGACGGTTCTAATGAAAAACTGTTTTTT

d_gene: .
j_gene: TRBJ1-2
abundance: .
v_gene: TRBV5-1
CDR3aa: CASSWRPPEEGGYTF
CDR3nt: TGCGCCAGCAGCTGGCGGCCTCCAGAGGAGGGTGGCTACACCTTC

d_gene: .
j_gene: TRBJ1-2
abundance: .
v_gene: TRBV7-3
CDR3aa: CASSLFPSVGETNYGYTF
CDR3nt: TGTGCCAGCAGCTTATTCCCTAGCGTAGGCGAAACGAACTATGGCTACACCTTC

d_gene: TRBD1
j_gene: TRBJ2-7
abundance: once
v_gene: TRBV4-1
CDR3aa: CASSQDGETGSYEQYF
CDR3nt: TGCGCCAGCAGCCAAGATGGCGAGACAGGGAGCTACGAGCAGTACTTC

d_gene: TRBD2
j_gene: TRBJ2-7
abundance: .
v_gene: TRBV7-9
CDR3aa: CASSLAAAGSQGEQYF
CDR3nt: TGTGCCAGCAGCTTAGCCGCAGCGGGGTCCCAGGGCGAGCAGTACTTC

d_gene: .
j_gene: TRBJ1-1
abundance: .
v_gene: TRBV20-1
CDR3aa: CSASPLGEAEAFF
CDR3nt: TGCAGTGCTAGTCCATTGGGGGAGGCTGAAGCTTTCTTT

d_gene: .
j_gene: TRBJ1-1
abundance: .
v_gene: TRBV7-2
CDR3aa: CASSSALVPRELNTEAFF
CDR3nt: TGTGCCAGCAGCTCAGCCTTAGTCCCCCGGGAGTTGAACACTGAAGCTTTCTTT

d_gene: TRBD1
j_gene: TRBJ2-2
abundance: few
v_gene: TRBV6-1
CDR3aa: CASSERTGGYTGELFF
CDR3nt: TGTGCCAGCAGTGAAAGGACAGGGGGCTACACCGGGGAGCTGTTTTTT

d_gene: .
j_gene: TRBJ2-1
abundance: .
v_gene: TRBV2
CDR3aa: CASNRESSYNEQFF
CDR3nt: TGTGCCAGCAACAGGGAGAGCTCCTACAATGAGCAGTTCTTC

d_gene: .
j_gene: TRBJ1-2
abundance: .
v_gene: TRBV5-1
CDR3aa: CASSGGTLGHYGYTF
CDR3nt: TGCGCCAGCAGCGGGGGGACGCTAGGTCACTATGGCTACACCTTC

d_gene: .
j_gene: TRBJ1-1
abundance: .
v_gene: TRBV4-1
CDR3aa: CASSLQGITEAFF
CDR3nt: TGCGCCAGCAGCCTGCAGGGTATCACTGAAGCTTTCTTT

d_gene: TRBD2
j_gene: TRBJ2-1
abundance: .
v_gene: TRBV10-3
CDR3aa: CAISESQRGYEQFF
CDR3nt: TGTGCCATCAGTGAGTCGCAGCGGGGGTATGAGCAGTTCTTC

d_gene: .
j_gene: TRBJ1-1
abundance: .
v_gene: TRBV3-1/TRBV3-2
CDR3aa: CASSRRGSTEAFF
CDR3nt: TGTGCCAGCAGCCGCAGGGGCTCCACTGAAGCTTTCTTT

d_gene: .
j_gene: TRBJ1-1
abundance: .
v_gene: TRBV7-8
CDR3aa: CASSLSYTEAFF
CDR3nt: TGTGCCAGCAGCTTATCCTACACTGAAGCTTTCTTT

d_gene: TRBD1
j_gene: TRBJ1-4
abundance: .
v_gene: TRBV24-1
CDR3aa: CATRLTGGGVTEKLFF
CDR3nt: TGTGCCACCCGATTGACAGGGGGCGGCGTTACTGAAAAACTGTTTTTT

d_gene: .
j_gene: TRBJ1-3
abundance: once
v_gene: TRBV27
CDR3aa: CASKAGPSGNTIYF
CDR3nt: TGTGCCAGCAAAGCAGGGCCCTCTGGAAACACCATATATTTT

d_gene: TRBD1
j_gene: TRBJ2-1
abundance: .
v_gene: TRBV18
CDR3aa: CASSPPGTGHNEQFF
CDR3nt: TGTGCCAGCTCACCACCCGGGACAGGGCACAATGAGCAGTTCTTC

d_gene: .
j_gene: TRBJ1-2
abundance: .
v_gene: TRBV14
CDR3aa: CASSQDLYYGYTF
CDR3nt: TGTGCCAGCAGCCAAGATCTATACTATGGCTACACCTTC

d_gene: .
j_gene: TRBJ1-2
abundance: .
v_gene: TRBV5-4
CDR3aa: CASSLAEGGGYYGYTF
CDR3nt: TGTGCCAGCAGCTTGGCCGAGGGAGGGGGGTACTATGGCTACACCTTC

d_gene: TRBD2
j_gene: TRBJ2-5
abundance: once
v_gene: TRBV4-1
CDR3aa: CASSQPASGKETQYF
CDR3nt: TGCGCCAGCAGCCAACCAGCTAGCGGTAAAGAGACCCAGTACTTC

d_gene: TRBD1
j_gene: TRBJ1-2
abundance: .
v_gene: TRBV30
CDR3aa: CAWSFTGQVYGYTF
CDR3nt: TGTGCCTGGAGCTTCACGGGACAGGTATATGGCTACACCTTC

d_gene: TRBD1
j_gene: TRBJ2-7
abundance: once
v_gene: TRBV19
CDR3aa: CASSIRTGAYEQYF
CDR3nt: TGTGCCAGTAGTATTAGGACAGGGGCGTACGAGCAGTACTTC